Listed here are 13 T cell receptor beta chains from one sample, sequenced in a study of long-term antiretroviral therapy in people with HIV. The assay used was immunoSEQ (version v3.0), run at survey level. Generated by immunoSEQ multiplex PCR, the TCRdb table keeps only in-frame clones and is missing some. The data show 10,000 to 14,000 clones, approximately 90% seen once. The sample was unsorted PBMCs, taken 0.2 years before starting antiretroviral therapy. These receptors originate from a middle-aged woman with HIV.

This clone has just one count. The V call is TRBV7-9, the J call TRBJ2-5; weak D call: TRBD1 (5 bases). This CDR3 is 15 amino acids long. The germline gives CDR1 SEHNR, CDR2 FQNEAQ (reference sequence). V was pared by 1 base and J by 1 base, with 10 bases between. This CDR3 is CASSLGQSFQETQYF. CDR3 sequence (DNA): TGTGCCAGCAGCTTAGGACAGAGTTTCCAAGAGACCCAGTACTTC.

The rearrangement uses TRBV29-1 and TRBJ1-2; TRBD1 agrees at 7 bases. Germline V gives CDR1 SQVTM, CDR2 ANQGSEA. The CDR3 has 14 amino acids. J gave up 4 bases and V 4 bases, and 9 bases lay outside the gene matches. Written as DNA, the CDR3 is TGCAGCGTTGCTCAGGGGGTGACTGTCTATGGCTACACCTTC. Translated: CSVAQGVTVYGYTF.

The gene calls are TRBV28 and TRBJ1-2; no reliable D call. V lost 6 bases and J lost 5, with 7 bases in between. The CDR3 covers 11 residues. The germline CDR1 and CDR2 sequences are MDHEN and SYDVKM. The CDR3 sequence is CASSPQYGYTF. The CDR3 region has the DNA TGTGCCAGCAGCCCCCAATATGGCTACACCTTC.

The chain recombines TRBV19 with TRBJ2-1; 8 positions agree with TRBD2. V shed 1 base and J 4 bases; nucleotides not matched to a gene: 12. Germline V CDR1 and CDR2: LNHDA, SQIVND (reference sequence). This CDR3 has 18 amino acids. The CDR3 here is CASSIGGQRGPLYNEQFF. The CDR3 DNA follows: TGTGCCAGTAGTATAGGGGGCCAGCGGGGGCCGCTTTACAATGAGCAGTTCTTC.

This chain links TRBV5-4 with TRBJ1-2; D gene uncertain. The CDR3 sequence is 14 residues long. CDR1 and CDR2 (germline): SGHNT, YYREEE (reference sequence). V lost 0 bases to trimming and J lost 4 bases, with 10 bases between them. CDR3 DNA sequence: TGTGCCAGCAGCTTGGATCGGGTGGGCTATGGCTACACCTTC. It encodes CASSLDRVGYGYTF.

The chain's CDR3 is CASRGQGARSPLHF. DNA for the CDR3: TGTGCCAGCCGGGGGCAGGGGGCTAGATCACCCCTCCACTTT. This chain joins TRBV6-5 and TRBJ1-6; 8 nucleotides align to TRBD1. Germline CDR1 is MNHEY and CDR2 is SVGAGI. The CDR3 length is 14 residues. J gave up 10 bases and V 8 bases, and 10 bases lay outside the gene matches.

The V call is TRBV5-1, the J call TRBJ1-1; D possibly corresponds to TRBD1 (5 bases). The CDR3 is 15 residues long. CDR1 is SGHRS and CDR2 is YFSETQ in the germline V gene. The V end was cut by 4 bases, the J end by 1 base, with 14 bases between. The CDR3: CASSVLRGGNTEAFF. In nucleotides, the CDR3 is TGCGCCAGCAGCGTCCTGAGGGGCGGGAACACTGAAGCTTTCTTT. Filled out from reference TRBV5-1 and TRBJ1-1, the complete variable domain reads KAGVTQTPRYLIKTRGQQVTLSCSPISGHRSVSWYQQTPGQGLQFLFEYFSETQRNKGNFPGRFSGRQFSNSRSEMNVSTLELGDSALYLCASSVLRGGNTEAFFGQGTRLTVV.

CDR3 DNA sequence: TGTGCCAGCAGCGCCAGGCGGCAAGGCGGGGAAAAACTGTTTTTT. Translating gives CASSARRQGGEKLFF. This rearrangement joins TRBV7-9 to TRBJ1-4; D gene ambiguous. This CDR3 has 15 residues. Deletions cut 5 bases from V and 8 bases from J, with 18 bases between. Germline CDR1 SEHNR, CDR2 FQNEAQ (reference sequence).

CDR3 loop: CASGAGGNEKLFF. The CDR3, as DNA: TGTGCCAGCGGAGCCGGGGGGAATGAAAAACTGTTTTTT. The chain combines TRBV28 with TRBJ1-4; D possibly corresponds to TRBD1 (5 bases). V lost 8 bases and J 5 bases, leaving 12 bases between the germline ends. Per germline, CDR1 MDHEN and CDR2 SYDVKM. The CDR3 contains 13 residues.

This CDR3 reads CASRAQGGHEQYF. The CDR3 DNA reads TGTGCCAGCAGGGCTCAGGGTGGCCACGAGCAGTACTTC. This sequence joins TRBV6-6 and TRBJ2-7; possibly TRBD1 for D (5 bases). The CDR3 totals 13 residues. Germline values: CDR1 MNHNY, CDR2 SVGAGI (reference sequence). V lost 6 bases, J lost 5 bases, and 14 bases lay in between.

The rearrangement uses TRBV4-3 and TRBJ2-7; 8 nucleotides line up with TRBD1. The CDR3 is 16 amino acids. The germline gives CDR1 LGHNA, CDR2 YSLEER. V dropped 5 bases and J dropped 2; count of bases not matched to a gene: 11. The CDR3 DNA sequence: TGCGCCAGCAGCTACTCCGGGACAGGAGAGACCTACGAGCAGTACTTC. It codes for CASSYSGTGETYEQYF.

Only a few counts were recorded for this clone. The chain couples TRBV25-1 to TRBJ1-5; TRBD1 agrees at 8 bases. Trimming removed 3 bases from V and 7 bases from J; junction bases left unmatched: 8. The CDR3 runs 15 residues. Germline CDR1 reads MGHDK; CDR2 reads SYGVNS. The CDR3 protein is CASSETGEIGQPQHF. CDR3 coding DNA: TGTGCCAGCAGTGAGACAGGGGAGATAGGCCAGCCCCAGCATTTT.

This clone was picked up one time. The gene calls are TRBV4-1 and TRBJ2-7; 10 bases line up with TRBD1. The germline CDR1 and CDR2 sequences are MGHRA and YSYEKL. This CDR3 comprises 16 residues. The V gene end was trimmed by 0 bases and the J gene end by 4 bases; junction bases not matched to a gene: 6. Here the CDR3 DNA reads TGCGCCAGCAGCCAAGATGGGACAGGGGACGCTTACGAGCAGTACTTC. It is translated as CASSQDGTGDAYEQYF.